This T cell receptor (beta chain) was observed in a study of blood T cells in healthy people across ages (dated by TCRdb to between 2014 and 2016). Regarding the study in general: In model experiments, template switching captured about one uniquely barcoded TCR beta cDNA molecule for every two T cells. Four age groups were formed from the donors: young (average 16 years), middle-aged (less than 40), aged (around 68) and long-lived (roughly 81). To avoid experimental bias, donors of different ages were distributed randomly across sequencing lanes. The study analyzed two additional independent replicas of 1 million unique cDNA reads from the same blood draw for two donors, one aged 18 to 30 and one aged 80 or older. The study measured age-related changes in TCR beta repertoire diversity using deep sequencing normalized with unique cDNA molecular identifiers.

The CDR3 numbers 15 residues from cysteine through phenylalanine. Only CDR3 DNA is held: 45 bases, read in frame from base 1. CDR1 and CDR2 are read off the germline V gene as SGDLS and YYNGEE. V was cut back by 4 bases and J by 1 base, leaving a gap of 12 bases between them. The research as a whole found: Estimates of total diversity from one million sequenced T cells were regarded as lower bounds and underestimates. Conclusive comparison of naive and antigen-experienced compartments was prevented by the profiling of bulk unsorted PBMCs. Because the CMV infection status of the donors was unknown, age-related changes in expanded clonotypes may potentially have been confounded. Observed TCR beta diversity correlated strongly with the percentage of naive T cells measured by flow cytometry. The long-lived group showed more naive CD4+ T cells, fewer expanded clones and increased TCR diversity than the aged group, suggesting age selection. Observed TCR beta diversity per million T cells fell roughly linearly with age, and a significant reduction was already apparent by age roughly 40.

The donors were some 36 Caucasian individuals from Russia, aged roughly 6 to 100 years, who were systemically healthy. Roughly 9.5 milliliters of peripheral blood were drawn from each donor into EDTA-treated Vacutainer tubes. Ficoll-Paque density-gradient centrifugation was used to isolate PBMCs, with at least 7 million obtained per sample. Trizol reagent was used to extract total RNA from the PBMCs, yielding at least 6 micrograms per sample. The percentages of naive CD45RAhigh/CD27high T cells were determined by flow cytometry on a PBMC aliquot from every donor. Notes on this clonotype: The target of this receptor is not known. Base qualities are not at hand, and no much larger clone is one base apart.

Library prep was done by 5' RACE. TCRdb records Illumina HiSeq 2500 as the sequencer. A second PCR of roughly 6 to 11 cycles was run with a J-beta primer mix and a sample-barcoded 5' primer. A template-switch 5' adaptor carrying 12 random nucleotides introduced a unique molecular identifier onto each TCR beta cDNA molecule. At least 2.5 million CDR3-containing paired-end reads were obtained from each sample. The Mint cDNA synthesis kit, primed by a TRBC-specific oligonucleotide, was used to synthesize first-strand cDNA from all RNA. Following uracil-DNA glycosylase treatment, all cDNA underwent a first 18-cycle PCR with the universal primers M1SS and BC2_uni_R. The authors' analysis ran thus. Each sample was normalized by randomly selecting 1 million high-quality reads, each carrying a distinct molecular identifier. Reads with shared molecular identifiers were discarded instead of being binned into consensus sequences. MiTCR, run with a Q25 quality threshold and the strictest error-elimination algorithm, handled CDR3 identification, clonotype clustering and error correction. A nonparametric unseen species model with Euler transformation was used to estimate a lower bound on total TCR beta diversity. TCRdb reanalyzed the raw reads on its own, using fastp at Q25 for trimming and MiXCR for clone calling, and kept in-frame beta chains. Rows matching on CDR3 protein sequence are summarized as one entry with the most common DNA and genes. The V and J calls were determined by TCRdb, not by the authors. Here the sample has hundreds of thousands of distinct CDR3 sequences; about 52% occur a single time. The top ten clonotypes cover over 40% of the sample.

Sequences were obtained from blood. The receptor chain draws on TRBV9 and TRBJ2-1; no D gene is confidently identified. This sequence was found in a man aged 55 to 70 in good health. The DNA sequence is as follows: TGTGCCAGCAGCCCCCGAGAGAAGTCCTACAATGAGCAGTTCTTC. This yields the protein CASSPREKSYNEQFF.